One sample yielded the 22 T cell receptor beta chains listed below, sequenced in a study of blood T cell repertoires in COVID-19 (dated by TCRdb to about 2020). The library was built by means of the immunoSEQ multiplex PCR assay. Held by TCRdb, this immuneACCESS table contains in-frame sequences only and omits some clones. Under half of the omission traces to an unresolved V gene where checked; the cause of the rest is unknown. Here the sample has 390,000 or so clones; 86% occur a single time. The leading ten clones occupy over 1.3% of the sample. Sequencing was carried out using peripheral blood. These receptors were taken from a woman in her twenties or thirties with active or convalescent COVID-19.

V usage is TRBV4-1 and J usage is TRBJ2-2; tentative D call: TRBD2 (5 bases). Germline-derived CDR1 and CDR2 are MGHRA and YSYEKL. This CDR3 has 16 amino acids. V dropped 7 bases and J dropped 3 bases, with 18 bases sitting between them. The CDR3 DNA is TGCGCCAGCATCGAACACCCCTCGGAGGACACCGGGGAGCTGTTTTTT. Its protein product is CASIEHPSEDTGELFF.

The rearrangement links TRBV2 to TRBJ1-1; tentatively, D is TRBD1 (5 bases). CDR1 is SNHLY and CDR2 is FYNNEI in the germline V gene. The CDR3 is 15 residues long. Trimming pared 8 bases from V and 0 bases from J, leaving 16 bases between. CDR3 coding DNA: TGTGCCAGCCAGAATGACCAGGGCATGAACACTGAAGCTTTCTTT. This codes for CASQNDQGMNTEAFF.

CDR3 protein: CAIRVDSTPTKYF. In DNA, the CDR3 is TGTGCCATCAGGGTGGACAGTACTCCTACGAAGTACTTC. V gene TRBV10-3 combines with J gene TRBJ2-7; D is possibly TRBD1 (6 bases). The CDR3 is 13 residues long. Germline V gives CDR1 ENHRY, CDR2 SYGVKD. Trimming pared 6 bases from V and 11 bases from J, leaving 20 bases between.

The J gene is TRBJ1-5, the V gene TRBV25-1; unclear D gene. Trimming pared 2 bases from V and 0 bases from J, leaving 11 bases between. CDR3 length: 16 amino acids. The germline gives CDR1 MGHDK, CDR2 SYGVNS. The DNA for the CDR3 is TGTGCCAGCAGTGAAGAAGGGAGAGGTAGCAATCAGCCCCAGCATTTT. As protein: CASSEEGRGSNQPQHF.

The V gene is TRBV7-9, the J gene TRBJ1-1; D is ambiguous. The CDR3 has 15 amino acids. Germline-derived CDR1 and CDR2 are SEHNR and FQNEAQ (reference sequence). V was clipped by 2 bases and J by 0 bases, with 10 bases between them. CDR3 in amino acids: CASSLNFHMNTEAFF. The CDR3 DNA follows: TGTGCCAGCAGCTTAAATTTTCACATGAACACTGAAGCTTTCTTT.

The CDR3 protein is CATSETTGTGSGNEQFF. The DNA for the CDR3 is TGTGCCACCAGTGAGACTACCGGGACAGGGAGTGGGAATGAGCAGTTCTTC. The rearrangement uses TRBV24-1 and TRBJ2-1; 9 positions agree with TRBD1. Looked up from germline, CDR1 is KGHDR and CDR2 is SFDVKD. The CDR3 has 17 residues. J lost 7 bases, V lost 4 bases, and 13 bases had no gene match.

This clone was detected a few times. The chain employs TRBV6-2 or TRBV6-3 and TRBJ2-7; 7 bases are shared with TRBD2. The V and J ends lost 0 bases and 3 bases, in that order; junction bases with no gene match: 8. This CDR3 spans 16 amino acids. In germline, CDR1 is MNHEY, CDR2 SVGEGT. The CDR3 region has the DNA TGTGCCAGCAGTTACTCGGAACTAGCGATCGGCTACGAGCAGTACTTC. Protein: CASSYSELAIGYEQYF.

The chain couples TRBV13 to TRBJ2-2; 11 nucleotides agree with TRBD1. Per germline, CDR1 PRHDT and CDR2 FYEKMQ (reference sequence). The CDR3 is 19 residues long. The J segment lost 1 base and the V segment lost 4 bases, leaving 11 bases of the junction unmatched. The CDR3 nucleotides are TGTGCCAGCAGCTGGACTGGACAGGGGGCAGGATTGAACACCGGGGAGCTGTTTTTT. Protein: CASSWTGQGAGLNTGELFF.

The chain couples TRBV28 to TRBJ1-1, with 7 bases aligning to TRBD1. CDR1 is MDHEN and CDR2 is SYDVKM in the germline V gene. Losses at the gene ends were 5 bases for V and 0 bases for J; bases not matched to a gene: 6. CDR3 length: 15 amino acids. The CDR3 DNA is TGTGCCAGCAGTACATTACAGGGGATGAACACTGAAGCTTTCTTT. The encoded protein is CASSTLQGMNTEAFF.

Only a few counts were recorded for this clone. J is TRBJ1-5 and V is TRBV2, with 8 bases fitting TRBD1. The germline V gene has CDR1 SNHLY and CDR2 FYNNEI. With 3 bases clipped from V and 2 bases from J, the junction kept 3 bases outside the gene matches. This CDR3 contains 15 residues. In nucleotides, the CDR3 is TGTGCCAGCAGTGACACAGGGGGGGGCAATCAGCCCCAGCATTTT. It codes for CASSDTGGGNQPQHF.

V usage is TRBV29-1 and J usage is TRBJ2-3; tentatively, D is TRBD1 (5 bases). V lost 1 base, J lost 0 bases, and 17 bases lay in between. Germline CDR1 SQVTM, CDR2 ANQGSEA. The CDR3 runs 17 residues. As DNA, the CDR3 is TGCAGCGTTGAAGGGCAGGGTAAGGGTCAAAGCACAGATACGCAGTATTTT. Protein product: CSVEGQGKGQSTDTQYF.

CDR3 protein: CASSQDNSYGYTF. The DNA for the CDR3 is TGCGCCAGCAGCCAAGATAATAGCTATGGCTACACCTTC. The V gene is TRBV4-1, the J gene TRBJ1-2; D not resolved. Germline V gene lookup returns CDR1 MGHRA and CDR2 YSYEKL. The germline V and J ends were trimmed by 0 bases and 4 bases, with 6 bases remaining between them. The CDR3 is 13 residues long.

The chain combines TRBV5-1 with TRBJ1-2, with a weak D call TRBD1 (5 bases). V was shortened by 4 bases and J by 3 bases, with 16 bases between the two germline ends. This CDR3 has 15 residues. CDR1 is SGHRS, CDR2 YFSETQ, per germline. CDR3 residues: CASSPEVVGDYGYTF. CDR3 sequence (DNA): TGCGCCAGCAGCCCAGAGGTCGTAGGGGACTATGGCTACACCTTC.

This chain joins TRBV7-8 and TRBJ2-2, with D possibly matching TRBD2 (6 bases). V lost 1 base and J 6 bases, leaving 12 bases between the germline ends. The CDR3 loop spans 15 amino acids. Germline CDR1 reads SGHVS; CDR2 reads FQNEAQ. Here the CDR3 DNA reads TGTGCCAGCAGCTTAGTTGAAGGCGGGGCCGGGGAGCTGTTTTTT. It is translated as CASSLVEGGAGELFF.

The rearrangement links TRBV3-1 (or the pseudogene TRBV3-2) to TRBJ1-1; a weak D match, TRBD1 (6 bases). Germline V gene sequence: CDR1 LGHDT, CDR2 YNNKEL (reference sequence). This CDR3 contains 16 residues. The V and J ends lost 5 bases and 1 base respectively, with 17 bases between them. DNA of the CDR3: TGTGCCAGCAGCAGACATTCAGGGGCTCCGAACACTGAAGCTTTCTTT. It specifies CASSRHSGAPNTEAFF.

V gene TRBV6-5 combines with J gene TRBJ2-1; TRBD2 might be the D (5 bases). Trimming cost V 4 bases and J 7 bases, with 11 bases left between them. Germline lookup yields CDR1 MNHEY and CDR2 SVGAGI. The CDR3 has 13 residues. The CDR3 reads CASSSDGVNEQFF. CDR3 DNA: TGTGCCAGCAGTTCGGACGGGGTAAATGAGCAGTTCTTC.

CDR3 amino acids: CASSLVEYNSPLHF. The CDR3 nucleotides are TGTGCCAGCAGTTTAGTGGAGTATAATTCACCCCTCCACTTT. The chain joins TRBV27 to TRBJ1-6; D remains unclear. This CDR3 is built from 14 residues. Germline V gives CDR1 MNHEY, CDR2 SMNVEV (reference sequence). V gave up 2 bases and J gave up 4 bases, with 6 bases separating them.

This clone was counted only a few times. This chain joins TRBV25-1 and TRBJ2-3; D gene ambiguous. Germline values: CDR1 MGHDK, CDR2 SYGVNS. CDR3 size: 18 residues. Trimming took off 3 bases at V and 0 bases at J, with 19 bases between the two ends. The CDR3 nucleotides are TGTGCCAGCAGTGAGTTAGGCGGAGTCGACCCTAGCACAGATACGCAGTATTTT. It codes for CASSELGGVDPSTDTQYF.

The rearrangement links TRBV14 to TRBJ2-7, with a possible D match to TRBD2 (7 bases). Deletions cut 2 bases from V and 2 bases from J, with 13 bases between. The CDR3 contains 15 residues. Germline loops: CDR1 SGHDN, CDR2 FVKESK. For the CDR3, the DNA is TGTGCCAGCAGCCAAACCGTAGGGGGGGCCTACGAGCAGTACTTC. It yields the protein CASSQTVGGAYEQYF.

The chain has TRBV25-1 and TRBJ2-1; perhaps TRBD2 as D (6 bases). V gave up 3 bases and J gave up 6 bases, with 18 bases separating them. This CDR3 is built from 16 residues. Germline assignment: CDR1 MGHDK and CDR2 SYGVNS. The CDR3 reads CASSETGGAVGNEQFF. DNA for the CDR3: TGTGCCAGCAGTGAGACTGGCGGGGCCGTAGGCAATGAGCAGTTCTTC.

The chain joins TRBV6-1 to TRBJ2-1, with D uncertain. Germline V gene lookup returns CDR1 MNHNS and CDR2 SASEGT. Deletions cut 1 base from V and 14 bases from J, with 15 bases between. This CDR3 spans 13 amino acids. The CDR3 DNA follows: TGTGCCAGCAGTGAAGAGAGGTGGCGCGGAGAGTTCTTC. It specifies CASSEERWRGEFF.

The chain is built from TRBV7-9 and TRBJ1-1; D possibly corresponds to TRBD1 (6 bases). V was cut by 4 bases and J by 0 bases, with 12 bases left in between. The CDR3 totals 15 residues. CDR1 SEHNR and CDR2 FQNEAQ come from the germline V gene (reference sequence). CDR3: CASSSGQSMNTEAFF. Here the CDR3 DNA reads TGTGCCAGCAGCTCCGGACAGTCCATGAACACTGAAGCTTTCTTT.